This T cell receptor (beta chain) was found in a study of PD-1 blockade in classical Hodgkin lymphoma. The V and J ends lost 0 bases and 8 bases respectively, with 16 bases between them. In germline, CDR1 is MGHRA, CDR2 YSYEKL. This CDR3 has 16 amino acids. This clone was seen a few times. The antigen is not known. The study, taken as a whole, reports: Causes of the repertoire differences remain undefined, possibly disease activity or prior therapy. In newly diagnosed patients, baseline TCR diversity was reportedly below that of healthy donors.

There was relapse after autologous stem cell transplantation in every patient, and there was variation in brentuximab vedotin exposure. Sequenced by immunoSEQ multiplex PCR; TCRdb stores in-frame clones only, minus some. The top ten hold 15% to 20% of the sample, which has over 85,000 clones, 81% seen once. The sample consisted of peripheral blood mononuclear cells (PBMCs), taken before the second cycle of nivolumab. The sequence derives from a human donor with classical Hodgkin lymphoma. This chain joins TRBV4-1 and TRBJ1-4; a possible D gene is TRBD1 (5 bases). Here the CDR3 reads CASSQDLSERGEKLFF. The CDR3 DNA is TGCGCCAGCAGCCAAGATCTATCGGAGCGGGGGGAAAAACTGTTTTTT.